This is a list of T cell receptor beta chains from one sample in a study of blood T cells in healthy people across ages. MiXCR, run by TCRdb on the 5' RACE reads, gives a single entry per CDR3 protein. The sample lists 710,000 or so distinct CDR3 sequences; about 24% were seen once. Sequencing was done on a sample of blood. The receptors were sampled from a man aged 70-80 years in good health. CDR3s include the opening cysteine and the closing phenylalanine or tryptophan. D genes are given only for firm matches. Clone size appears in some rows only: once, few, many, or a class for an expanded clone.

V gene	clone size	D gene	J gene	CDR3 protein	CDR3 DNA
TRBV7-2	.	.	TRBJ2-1	CASSLRVRGFRGSYNEQFF	TGTGCCAGCAGCTTACGAGTACGCGGATTTAGAGGCTCCTACAATGAGCAGTTCTTC
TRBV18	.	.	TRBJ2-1	CASSPLGLGGNEQFF	TGTGCCAGCTCACCTTTGGGCCTCGGGGGCAATGAGCAGTTCTTC
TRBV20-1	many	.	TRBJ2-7	CSATDSYTYEQYF	TGCAGTGCTACAGACAGCTATACCTACGAGCAGTACTTC
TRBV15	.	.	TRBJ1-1	CATSRLTIVGTEASF	TGTGCCACCAGCAGGTTAACGATCGTCGGCACTGAAGCTTCCTTT
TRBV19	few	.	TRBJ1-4	CASSNSGGATNEKLFF	TGTGCCAGTAGTAATTCCGGTGGTGCAACTAATGAAAAACTGTTTTTT
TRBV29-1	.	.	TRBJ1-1	CSVRLLNTEAFF	TGCAGCGTGAGGCTTTTGAACACTGAAGCTTTCTTT
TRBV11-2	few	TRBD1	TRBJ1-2	CASSTGGYSGYTF	TGTGCCAGCAGTACAGGGGGGTACTCTGGCTACACCTTC
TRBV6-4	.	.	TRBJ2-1	CASSDSINYGEQFF	TGTGCCAGCAGTGACTCGATAAATTATGGGGAGCAGTTCTTC
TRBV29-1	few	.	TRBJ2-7	CSVENRNSYEQYF	TGCAGCGTTGAGAACCGAAACTCCTACGAGCAGTACTTC
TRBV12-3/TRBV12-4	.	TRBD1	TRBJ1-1	CASSSSPGGASEAFF	TGTGCCAGCAGTTCTAGCCCAGGGGGGGCCTCTGAAGCTTTCTTT
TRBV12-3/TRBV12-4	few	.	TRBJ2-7	CASSLTAPGEQYF	TGTGCCAGCAGTTTAACCGCCCCCGGCGAGCAGTACTTC
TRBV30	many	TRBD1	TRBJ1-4	CAWAGQFNEKLFF	TGTGCCTGGGCGGGACAGTTTAATGAAAAACTGTTTTTT
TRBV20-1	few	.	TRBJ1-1	CSAIFGEAFF	TGCAGTGCTATCTTCGGGGAAGCTTTCTTT
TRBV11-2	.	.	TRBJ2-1	CASSLTGRQFF	TGTGCCAGCAGTTTAACGGGCCGGCAGTTCTTC
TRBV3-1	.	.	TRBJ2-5	CASSRSGTPETQYF	TGTGCCAGCAGCCGAAGTGGGACTCCAGAGACCCAGTACTTC
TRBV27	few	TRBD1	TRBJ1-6	CASSPSWGTVNSPLHF	TGTGCCAGCAGTCCATCTTGGGGGACAGTTAATTCACCCCTCCACTTT
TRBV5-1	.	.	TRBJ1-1	CASSLDRDEAFF	TGCGCCAGCAGCTTGGATCGGGATGAAGCTTTCTTT
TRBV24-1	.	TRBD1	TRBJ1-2	CATSGGQLTNYGYTF	TGTGCCACCAGTGGGGGACAGCTAACTAACTATGGCTACACCTTC
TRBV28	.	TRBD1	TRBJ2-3	CASIPPGGQGKSGYTQYF	TGTGCCAGCATCCCGCCCGGCGGACAGGGGAAAAGCGGTTATACGCAGTATTTT
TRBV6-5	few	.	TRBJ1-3	CASSYWGPDGNTIYF	TGTGCCAGCAGTTACTGGGGACCTGACGGAAACACCATATATTTT
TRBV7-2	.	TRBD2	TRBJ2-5	CASSLAGLAGTSGETQYF	TGTGCCAGCAGCTTAGCCGGACTAGCGGGCACCTCTGGGGAGACCCAGTACTTC
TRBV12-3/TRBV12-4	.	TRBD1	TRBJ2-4	CASSTMTGSKNIQYF	TGTGCCAGCAGTACAATGACAGGGAGTAAAAACATTCAGTACTTC
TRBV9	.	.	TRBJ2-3	CASSVRQISTDTQYF	TGTGCCAGCAGCGTACGGCAGATAAGCACAGATACGCAGTATTTT
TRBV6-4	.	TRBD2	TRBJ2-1	CASKLLHAGGNEQFF	TGTGCCAGCAAACTTCTCCATGCGGGGGGCAATGAGCAGTTCTTC
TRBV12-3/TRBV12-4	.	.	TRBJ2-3	CASRNIGDTQYF	TGTGCCAGCAGAAATATAGGCGATACGCAGTATTTT
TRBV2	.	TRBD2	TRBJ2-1	CASSEFWTSGSSSYNEQFF	TGTGCCAGCAGTGAATTCTGGACTAGCGGGTCGAGCTCCTACAATGAGCAGTTCTTC
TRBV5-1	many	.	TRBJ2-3	CASRGADTQYF	TGCGCCAGCAGGGGTGCAGATACGCAGTATTTT
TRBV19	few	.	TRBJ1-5	CASSIVSGKQPQHF	TGTGCCAGTAGTATAGTATCAGGGAAACAGCCCCAGCATTTT
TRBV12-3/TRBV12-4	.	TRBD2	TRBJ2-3	CAGSPGSGAGGDTQYF	TGTGCCGGCAGTCCCGGCAGCGGGGCCGGGGGAGATACGCAGTATTTT
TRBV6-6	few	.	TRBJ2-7	CASSYTLRDSSYEQYF	TGTGCCAGCAGTTACACCCTGAGGGATAGCTCCTACGAGCAGTACTTC
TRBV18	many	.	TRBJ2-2	CASSHGLDLTGELFF	TGTGCCAGCTCTCACGGACTCGACCTAACCGGGGAGCTGTTTTTT
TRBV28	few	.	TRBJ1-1	CASTYLRVSEAFF	TGTGCCAGCACCTATCTGAGGGTCTCTGAAGCTTTCTTT
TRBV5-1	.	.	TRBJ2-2	CASSFSIQFTGELFF	TGCGCCAGCAGCTTTAGCATCCAGTTCACCGGGGAGCTGTTTTTT
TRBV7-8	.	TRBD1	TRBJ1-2	CASSAKTGVNYGYTF	TGTGCCAGCAGCGCAAAGACAGGGGTTAACTATGGCTACACCTTC
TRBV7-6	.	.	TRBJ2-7	CASSQGPSDEQYF	TGTGCCAGCAGCCAGGGGCCTAGCGACGAGCAGTACTTC
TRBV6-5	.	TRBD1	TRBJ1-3	CASRPQGVIGNTIYF	TGTGCCAGCAGGCCACAGGGGGTCATTGGAAACACCATATATTTT
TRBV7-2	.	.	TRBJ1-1	CASSSGGQLNTEAFF	TGTGCCAGCAGCTCAGGTGGACAGCTGAACACTGAAGCTTTCTTT
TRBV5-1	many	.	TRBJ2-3	CASRVDRGNTDTQYF	TGCGCCAGCAGGGTCGATCGGGGGAACACAGATACGCAGTATTTT
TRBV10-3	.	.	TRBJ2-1	CAISERGSYNEQFF	TGTGCCATCAGTGAAAGGGGGTCCTACAATGAGCAGTTCTTC
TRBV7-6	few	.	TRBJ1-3	CASSSRRSSGNTIYF	TGTGCCAGCAGCTCAAGGAGGAGCTCTGGAAACACCATATATTTT